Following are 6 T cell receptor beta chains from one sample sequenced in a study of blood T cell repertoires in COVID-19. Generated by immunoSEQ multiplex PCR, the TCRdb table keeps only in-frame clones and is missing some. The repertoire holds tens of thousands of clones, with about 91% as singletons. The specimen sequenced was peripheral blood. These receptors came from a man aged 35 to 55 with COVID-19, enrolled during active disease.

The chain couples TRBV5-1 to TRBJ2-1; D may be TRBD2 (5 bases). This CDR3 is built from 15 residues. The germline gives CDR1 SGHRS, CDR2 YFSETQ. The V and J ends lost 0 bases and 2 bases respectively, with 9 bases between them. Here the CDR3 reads CASSLGPGTYNEQFF. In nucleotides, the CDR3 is TGCGCCAGCAGCTTGGGGCCGGGAACCTACAATGAGCAGTTCTTC.

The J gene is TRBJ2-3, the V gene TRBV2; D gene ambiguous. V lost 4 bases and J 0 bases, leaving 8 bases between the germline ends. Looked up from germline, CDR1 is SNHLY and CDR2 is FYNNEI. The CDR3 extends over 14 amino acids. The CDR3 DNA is TGTGCCAGCAGTGTAATTAGCAGCACAGATACGCAGTATTTT. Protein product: CASSVISSTDTQYF.

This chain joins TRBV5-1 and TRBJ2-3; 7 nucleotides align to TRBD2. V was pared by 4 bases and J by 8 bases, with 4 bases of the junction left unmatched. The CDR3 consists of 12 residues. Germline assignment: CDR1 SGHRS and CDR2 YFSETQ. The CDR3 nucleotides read TGCGCCAGCAGCAAGGGCGGGGGTACGCAGTATTTT. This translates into CASSKGGGTQYF.

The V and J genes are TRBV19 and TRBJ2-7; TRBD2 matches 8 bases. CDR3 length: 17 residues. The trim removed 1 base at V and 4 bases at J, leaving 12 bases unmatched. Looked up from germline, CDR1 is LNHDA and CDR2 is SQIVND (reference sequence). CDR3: CASSIGGLAGQAYEQYF. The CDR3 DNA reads TGTGCCAGTAGTATAGGGGGGCTAGCGGGCCAAGCATACGAGCAGTACTTC. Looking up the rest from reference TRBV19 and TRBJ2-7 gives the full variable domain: DGGITQSPKYLFRKEGQNVTLSCEQNLNHDAMYWYRQDPGQGLRLIYYSQIVNDFQKGDIAEGYSVSREKKESFPLTVTSAQKNPTAFYLCASSIGGLAGQAYEQYFGPGTRLTVT.

The CDR3 region is CAWTGQGAGYEQYF. The CDR3 DNA reads TGTGCCTGGACGGGACAGGGGGCGGGATACGAGCAGTACTTC. V is TRBV30 and J is TRBJ2-7; 12 bases agree with TRBD1. The CDR3 sequence is 14 residues long. V lost 4 bases, J lost 4 bases, and 5 bases stayed unmatched. Per the germline V gene, CDR1 is GTSNPN and CDR2 is SVGIG (reference sequence).

The CDR3 sequence: CASSLKGLAGYNEQFF. The CDR3, as DNA: TGTGCCAGCAGCTTAAAGGGACTAGCAGGGTACAATGAGCAGTTCTTC. The gene calls are TRBV11-2 and TRBJ2-1, with 9 nucleotides matching TRBD2. Trimming cost V 2 bases and J 4 bases; bases outside gene matches: 6. Germline values: CDR1 SGHAT, CDR2 FQNNGV. This CDR3 is 16 amino acids long. Full variable domain (remainder filled in from reference TRBV11-2 and TRBJ2-1): EAGVAQSPRYKIIEKRQSVAFWCNPISGHATLYWYQQILGQGPKLLIQFQNNGVVDDSQLPKDRFSAERLKGVDSTLKIQPAKLEDSAVYLCASSLKGLAGYNEQFFGPGTRLTVL.